This T cell receptor (beta chain) came from a study of T cells in localized non-small cell lung cancer. Findings and limits, study-wide: Clonality of T cells reached its maximum in uninvolved adjacent lung, surpassing tumor. Adjacent lung was found to contain a median about 62 of the top 100 tumor clones. An association was observed between higher blood T cell density and longer overall survival. Sequence data derive from only one tumor region, so heterogeneity remains possible.

Produced via immunoSEQ multiplex PCR; TCRdb's table is partial and in-frame only. The profile covers 2,000 to 2,500 clones, with about 25% appearing a single time and approximately 18% taken by the ten largest. The CDR3 runs 16 residues. Germline V gives CDR1 SGHNT, CDR2 YENEEA. As for this clone: Its antigen is still unknown. A junction boundary mismatches the germline segment, possibly from a read error.

The J gene is TRBJ2-5, the V gene TRBV11-3, with TRBD2 matching over 8 bases. The source of this sequence is a male donor aged 60 or over with stage III lung adenocarcinoma. The sequencing here drew on lung tumor tissue, taken before any cancer treatment. In nucleotides, the CDR3 is TGTGCTAGCAGCTTAGACTCGGGACTAGATGAGGAGACCCAGTACTTC. This codes for CASSLDSGLDEETQYF.